The sequence of this T cell receptor beta chain was determined in a study of T cells in Graves' hyperthyroidism and ophthalmopathy. Ten or more counts support this clonotype. Looked up from germline, CDR1 is MNHEY and CDR2 is SMNVEV (reference sequence). Trimming took 6 bases from V and 6 from J; bases not matched to a gene: 3. This CDR3 is built from 14 residues. The CDR3 regions of TCR beta were amplified from RNA transcripts. An initial round of RT-PCR targeting the TCR CDR3 relied on the HTBI primer set. From the multiplex PCR reads, TCRdb called clonotypes with MiXCR, one entry per CDR3 protein. Of about 400,000 distinct CDR3 sequences detected, under 15% appear once; the ten largest clones hold less than 35%.

Sequencing input: blood. The chain employs TRBV27 and TRBJ2-1, with 12 nucleotides matching TRBD2. This receptor was taken from a woman aged 25 to 39 with Graves' hyperthyroidism. CDR3 nucleotides: TGTGCCAGCAGGCCGACTAGCGGGGGCAATGAGCAGTTCTTC. This translates into CASRPTSGGNEQFF.